This T cell receptor beta chain was captured by sequencing in a study of cytomegalovirus exposure and HLA in healthy donors. There were likely unrecorded immune exposures, though donors were nominally healthy when sampled. Comments on this clone: The antigen is not known.

Study-wide points: Segments of the TCR beta V type were, in most cases, productive about 87% or about 30% of the time in an earlier analysis. Association with HLA alleles at 0.05 false discovery rate was found for 16,951 TCR beta sequences in a later analysis.

With 5 bases removed from V and 3 bases from J, the gap between germline ends came to 16 bases. This CDR3 comprises 15 residues. CDR1 LNHDA and CDR2 SQIVND come from the germline V gene (reference sequence). PCR used 60 Vbeta primers and 13 Jbeta primers. Produced via immunoSEQ multiplex PCR; TCRdb's table is partial and in-frame only. The data hold about 200,000 clones, with 82% observed a single time. V usage is TRBV19 and J usage is TRBJ2-5; D is possibly TRBD1 (6 bases). Sequencing was performed on PBMCs. This TCR was sampled from a boy aged 2 to 10 in good health and CMV-seronegative. In DNA form, the CDR3 reads TGTGCCAGTAGTGACCCCGGGACACCTAAAGAGACCCAGTACTTC. Its protein is CASSDPGTPKETQYF.